The rows below give T cell receptor beta chains drawn from one sample of a study of T cell repertoires in cytomegalovirus infection. These receptors are not linked to any known antigen. TCRdb re-called the reads with MiXCR, one entry per CDR3 protein. The sample yields some 500,000 distinct CDR3 sequences, about 33% seen once. The material sequenced was cultured PBMCs, taken from culture after CMV antigen stimulation. The source of these receptors is a human donor in good health (CMV status not recorded). Some clones in this sample may be carry-over from other donors' samples. The CDR3 runs from the conserved cysteine through the conserved F or W. The D gene is left open where the match is weak. The listing skips clone size in some rows; elsewhere it reads once, few, many or a size class.

>TRBD2|20|TRBJ2-4|TRBV7-2|.
TGTGCCAGCAGCTTAAACGATAGCGGGAGGGGGAGGGGAGCCAAAAACATTCAGTACTTC
CASSLNDSGRGRGAKNIQYF
>TRBD2|16|TRBJ2-7|TRBV6-6|few
TGTGCCAGCAGTTACCCCCCGGGAGGGGCATCCTACGAGCAGTACTTC
CASSYPPGGASYEQYF
>.|11|TRBJ2-1|TRBV6-2/TRBV6-3|many
TGTGCCAGCACCAGGGCCTTTGAGCAGTTCTTC
CASTRAFEQFF
>.|14|TRBJ2-2|TRBV7-3|once
TGTGCCAGCAGCTTAATGGGGGGCACCGGGGAGCTGGTTTTT
CASSLMGGTGELVF
>.|14|TRBJ1-3|TRBV7-6|.
TGTGCCAGCAGCCCCGGACAGATCGGAAACACCATATATTTT
CASSPGQIGNTIYF
>.|17|TRBJ1-5|TRBV20-1|many
TGCAGTGCGACTCGGGTAGCTCGAGAAAGTAGCAATCAGCCCCAGCATTTT
CSATRVARESSNQPQHF
>TRBD1|13|TRBJ2-7|TRBV6-1|few
TGTGCCAGCACCGCGACAGGGATGTACGAGCAGTACTTC
CASTATGMYEQYF
>TRBD1|15|TRBJ2-1|TRBV25-1|.
TGTGCCAGCAGGAAGCTAGGGGGCATCGGCAATGAGCAGTTCTTC
CASRKLGGIGNEQFF
>.|15|TRBJ1-3|TRBV6-1|many
TGTGCCAGCAGTGAATGGGCCTCCTCTGGAAACACCATATATTTT
CASSEWASSGNTIYF
>.|15|TRBJ2-1|TRBV20-1|.
TGCAGTGCTAGAGTTGCGACGGGGACCTACAATGAGCAGTTCTTC
CSARVATGTYNEQFF
>.|16|TRBJ2-5|TRBV4-2|once
TGTGCCAGCAGCCAAGTGGGCTTTCGGGGCGTGGAGACCCAGTACTTC
CASSQVGFRGVETQYF
>.|15|TRBJ2-2|TRBV11-3|.
TGTGCCAGCAGCTTCAGGTTCGGTGGGACCGGGGAGCTGTTTTTT
CASSFRFGGTGELFF
>TRBD1|13|TRBJ1-5|TRBV19|.
TGTGCCAGTACTGACAGGGATGGTCAGCCCCAGCATTTT
CASTDRDGQPQHF
>.|15|TRBJ2-1|TRBV28|.
TGTGCCAGCAATCTATGGCAGGGAAGTAACAATGAGCAGTTCTTC
CASNLWQGSNNEQFF
>.|13|TRBJ1-3|TRBV20-1|few
TGCAGTGCTCCCGCGAGCTCTGGAAACACCATATATTTT
CSAPASSGNTIYF
>TRBD2|15|TRBJ2-1|TRBV6-2/TRBV6-3|.
TGTGCCAGCAAATACGGGGCGGGAGGCTACAATGAGCAGTTCTTC
CASKYGAGGYNEQFF
>.|15|TRBJ2-6|TRBV7-2|few
TGTGCCAGCAGTTTCCCTGGTTCTGGGGCCAACGTCCTGACTTTC
CASSFPGSGANVLTF
>.|14|TRBJ1-2|TRBV7-9|.
TGTGCCAGCAGCTCAAAAGAGGTCAGCTATGGCTACACCTTC
CASSSKEVSYGYTF
>TRBD2|15|TRBJ2-2|TRBV19|.
TGTGCCAGTAGTATACCAGCGGGAGCTGCCGGGGAGCTGTTTTTT
CASSIPAGAAGELFF
>.|14|TRBJ2-2|TRBV19|.
TGTGCCAGTAGTGGTGGGACAAACACCGGGGAGCTGTTTTTT
CASSGGTNTGELFF
>TRBD1|15|TRBJ2-7|TRBV28|.
TGTGCCAGCAGCGGAGGGGACAGGGGGTTCCACGAGCAGTACTTC
CASSGGDRGFHEQYF
>.|16|TRBJ1-5|TRBV7-2|many
TGTGCCAGCAGCTTACTGGGTCCCAGTAGCAATCAGCCCCAGCATTTT
CASSLLGPSSNQPQHF
>.|13|TRBJ1-1|TRBV6-5|few
TGTGCCAGCAGTTACTCCAGTAACACTGAAGCTTTCTTT
CASSYSSNTEAFF
>TRBD2|16|TRBJ2-1|TRBV15|few
TGTGCCACCAGAACCCGGGGACTAGCGGGAGTGGGTGAGCAGTTCTTC
CATRTRGLAGVGEQFF